The 29 T cell receptor beta chains below come from one sample, sequenced in a study of OX40 agonist ivuxolimab in advanced cancers. Libraries were made using the immunoSEQ multiplex PCR assay. TCRdb took this table from immuneACCESS and kept in-frame rearrangements with V and J called. Such tables lack part of the clones; where checked against another copy, unresolved V genes explain under half of the gap, and the rest is unexplained. The sample has roughly 46,000 clones on record, roughly nine tenths of them singletons. The ten largest clones represent 14% to 15% of the sample. The source material was CD4+ or CD8+ T cells sorted from blood, sampled in a trial of the OX40 agonist ivuxolimab. The receptor set was obtained from an adult with an advanced solid tumor such as melanoma, head and neck, liver or kidney cancer.

In its sample, this clone was seen a few times. V gene TRBV30 combines with J gene TRBJ2-7, with D unresolved. This CDR3 region has 12 residues. CDR1 and CDR2 from the germline V gene are GTSNPN and SVGIG (reference sequence). V was cut by 3 bases and J by 2 bases, with 8 bases left in between. The CDR3 spells CAWSGPAYEQYF. DNA of the CDR3: TGTGCCTGGAGCGGACCAGCCTACGAGCAGTACTTC.

The chain combines TRBV10-3 with TRBJ2-3; unclear D gene. The germline V gene encodes CDR1 ENHRY and CDR2 SYGVKD. The CDR3 is made up of 14 amino acids. V dropped 6 bases and J dropped 2 bases, with 12 bases sitting between them. CDR3 nucleotides: TGTGCCATCAGGCAAGCCAAGGACACAGATACGCAGTATTTT. Translating gives CAIRQAKDTDTQYF.

The CDR3 nucleotides are TGTGCCAGCAGTTACTCGACACGGTACACTGAAGCTTTCTTT. It translates to CASSYSTRYTEAFF. The rearrangement links TRBV6-6 to TRBJ1-1; D is unresolved. Germline V gene sequence: CDR1 MNHNY, CDR2 SVGAGI (reference sequence). The CDR3 loop spans 14 amino acids. The V and J ends lost 0 bases and 3 bases respectively, with 8 bases between them.

The chain uses TRBV19 and TRBJ2-1; D not resolved. V gave up 3 bases and J gave up 2 bases, with 8 bases separating them. Germline values: CDR1 LNHDA, CDR2 SQIVND (reference sequence). This CDR3 is built from 14 residues. For the CDR3, the DNA is TGTGCCAGTAGTATTGTAGGGACCTACAATGAGCAGTTCTTC. Protein sequence: CASSIVGTYNEQFF.

This clone was observed a single time. The chain carries TRBV6-6 and TRBJ1-2; D is possibly TRBD1 (6 bases). The length of the CDR3 is 14 residues. Germline loops: CDR1 MNHNY, CDR2 SVGAGI (reference sequence). V was shortened by 10 bases and J by 2 bases, with 17 bases between the two germline ends. The CDR3 DNA is TGTGCCACGTACGACAACAGGGAGAACTATGGCTACACCTTC. Its protein product is CATYDNRENYGYTF.

The chain uses TRBV18 and TRBJ2-2; a possible D gene is TRBD2 (6 bases). Trimming removed 6 bases from V and 3 bases from J, with 11 bases in between. Looked up from germline, CDR1 is KGHSH and CDR2 is LQKENI. CDR3 length: 14 amino acids. CDR3 sequence reads: CASSAEGYTGELFF. CDR3 DNA: TGTGCCAGCTCTGCGGAGGGATACACCGGGGAGCTGTTTTTT.

V gene TRBV6-5 combines with J gene TRBJ2-4; TRBD1 agrees at 9 bases. The CDR3 spans 14 residues. The J segment lost 7 bases and the V segment lost 2 bases, leaving 3 bases of the junction unmatched. Germline CDR1 MNHEY, CDR2 SVGAGI. DNA of the CDR3: TGTGCCAGCAGTTACGCCGGGACAGGGAACATTCAGTACTTC. As protein: CASSYAGTGNIQYF.

This sequence joins TRBV7-8 and TRBJ1-5, with 8 bases aligning to TRBD1. V was clipped by 6 bases and J by 7 bases; unmatched bases: 11. CDR1 is SGHVS, CDR2 FQNEAQ, per germline. This CDR3 contains 15 residues. This CDR3 is CASSPRTGIGQPQHF. DNA for the CDR3: TGTGCCAGCAGTCCTAGGACAGGGATCGGACAGCCCCAGCATTTT.

The chain has TRBV5-8 and TRBJ1-5; tentative D call: TRBD1 (6 bases). With 0 bases removed from V and 2 bases from J, the gap between germline ends came to 15 bases. Germline assignment: CDR1 SGHTS and CDR2 YDEGEE. The CDR3 sequence is 17 residues long. The CDR3 nucleotides are TGTGCCAGCAGCTTGGGATGGGGGCAGCAGGGCAATCAGCCCCAGCATTTT. Amino acids: CASSLGWGQQGNQPQHF.

In regard to this clone: Other DNA sequences in the sample encode the same CDR3. The chain is built from TRBV5-1 and TRBJ2-3; D is uncertain. The CDR3 has 13 amino acids. The ends were cut back, 0 bases at V and 4 bases at J, with 6 bases in the middle. The germline gives CDR1 SGHRS, CDR2 YFSETQ. The CDR3 region has the DNA TGCGCCAGCAGCTTGGAGTTTGCAGATACGCAGTATTTT. Its translation: CASSLEFADTQYF.

The chain employs TRBV25-1 and TRBJ1-5; D is uncertain. V was shortened by 1 base and J by 2 bases, with 9 bases between the two germline ends. The germline V gene encodes CDR1 MGHDK and CDR2 SYGVNS. This CDR3 contains 15 residues. CDR3: CASSESGRGNQPQHF. CDR3 coding DNA: TGTGCCAGCAGTGAATCCGGCCGGGGCAATCAGCCCCAGCATTTT.

The chain carries TRBV18 and TRBJ2-1; 14 bases agree with TRBD2. Germline loops: CDR1 KGHSH, CDR2 LQKENI. The CDR3 runs 17 residues. The junction had 9 bases not matched to a gene; V was cut back by 3 bases and J by 8 bases. The CDR3 sequence: CASSPGTSGRGRHEQFF. CDR3 nucleotide sequence: TGTGCCAGCTCACCCGGGACTAGCGGGAGAGGTCGCCATGAGCAGTTCTTC.

CDR3 region: CASSHGQHLNTEAFF. CDR3 in DNA: TGTGCCAGCAGCCATGGGCAGCACTTGAACACTGAAGCTTTCTTT. This sequence joins TRBV4-2 and TRBJ1-1; D not resolved. The CDR3 extends over 15 amino acids. With 3 bases removed from V and 0 bases from J, the gap between germline ends came to 11 bases. Germline CDR1 reads LGHNA; CDR2 reads YNFKEQ.

The chain joins TRBV5-4 to TRBJ1-3; tentative D call: TRBD1 (5 bases). CDR1 and CDR2 from the germline V gene are SGHNT and YYREEE (reference sequence). This CDR3 region has 15 residues. V gave up 4 bases and J gave up 0 bases, with 11 bases separating them. The CDR3 protein is CASSPGRDSGNTIYF. The CDR3 coding sequence is TGTGCCAGCAGCCCGGGACGGGACTCTGGAAACACCATATATTTT.

The chain is built from TRBV6-5 and TRBJ2-7, with TRBD1 matching 10 bases. The CDR3 consists of 14 residues. Unmatched junction bases numbered 3, after V lost 6 bases and J lost 1 base. Per the germline V gene, CDR1 is MNHEY and CDR2 is SVGAGI. The CDR3 coding sequence is TGTGCCAGCAGGAGACAGGGGGCTTCCTACGAGCAGTACTTC. Translation gives CASRRQGASYEQYF.

The chain combines TRBV5-1 with TRBJ2-1; 10 nucleotides match TRBD2. The CDR3 has 22 residues. Germline lookup yields CDR1 SGHRS and CDR2 YFSETQ. Trimming cost V 6 bases and J 0 bases; bases outside gene matches: 24. The chain's CDR3 is CASKRTSGISSEPRSSYNEQFF. As DNA, the CDR3 is TGCGCCAGCAAGCGAACTAGCGGGATATCATCCGAACCACGATCCTCCTACAATGAGCAGTTCTTC.

This clone has a handful of counts. This chain's CDR3 is CAWSVGRGNTEAFF. The CDR3 region has the DNA TGTGCCTGGAGTGTAGGCAGGGGGAACACTGAAGCTTTCTTT. The rearrangement joins TRBV30 to TRBJ1-1; D perhaps matches TRBD1 (6 bases). Germline CDR1 is GTSNPN and CDR2 is SVGIG (reference sequence). This CDR3 region has 14 residues. Between the trimmed V and J ends, which lost 0 bases and 1 base, there was a span of 9 bases.

This chain connects TRBV18 to TRBJ2-2; D not resolved. The germline gives CDR1 KGHSH, CDR2 LQKENI. This CDR3 spans 17 amino acids. V was clipped by 0 bases and J by 5 bases, with 16 bases between them. CDR3 DNA: TGTGCCAGCTCACCACCCCGGCCAGTGGGTTGGACCGGGGAGCTGTTTTTT. This encodes CASSPPRPVGWTGELFF.

This clone is a singleton in its sample. One junction end disagrees with the germline gene, perhaps due to a read error. This sequence joins TRBV7-7 and TRBJ2-3, with a possible D match to TRBD2 (6 bases). This CDR3 comprises 13 residues. CDR1 and CDR2 (germline): SSHAT, FNYEAQ (reference sequence). CDR3 residues: CASSLAEADTQYF. The CDR3 coding sequence is TGTGCTAGCAGCTTAGCGGAGGCAGATACGCAGTATTTT.

This clone was recorded only once. The chain combines TRBV5-1 with TRBJ2-7; 8 nucleotides align to TRBD1. From germline, CDR1 is SGHRS and CDR2 YFSETQ. The CDR3 extends over 16 amino acids. Trimming took 0 bases from V and 3 from J; bases not matched to a gene: 8. For the CDR3, the DNA is TGCGCCAGCAGCTTGGCCGGACAGGGCGGAGTCTACGAGCAGTACTTC. It codes for CASSLAGQGGVYEQYF.

This clone was recorded only once. The chain employs TRBV1 and TRBJ2-2; the table assigns TRBD1, which was not confirmed against the DNA. TRBV1 is annotated as a pseudogene. The CDR3 runs 16 residues. CDR3 loop: CTSRPRTAARAGELFF. The CDR3, as DNA: TGCACCAGCCGACCCAGGACAGCCGCCAGGGCCGGGGAGCTGTTTTTT.

The gene calls are TRBV28 and TRBJ1-2; TRBD1 matches 10 bases. Germline V gene lookup returns CDR1 MDHEN and CDR2 SYDVKM. This CDR3 has 14 amino acids. Trimming cost V 5 bases and J 8 bases; bases outside gene matches: 8. DNA of the CDR3: TGTGCCAGCAGTGCCATGACAGGGGGCAGCGGCTACACCTTC. Protein sequence: CASSAMTGGSGYTF.

This clone was observed once. The rearrangement links TRBV6-5 to TRBJ2-1; 9 bases fit TRBD2. Germline V lookup: CDR1 MNHEY, CDR2 SVGAGI. V lost 5 bases to trimming and J lost 6 bases; unmatched junction nucleotides: 8. CDR3 length: 15 residues. CDR3 protein: CASSPPGTSRNEQFF. CDR3 nucleotide sequence: TGTGCCAGCAGTCCACCCGGGACTAGCCGCAATGAGCAGTTCTTC.

The gene calls are TRBV4-1 and TRBJ2-1, with a weak D call TRBD2 (6 bases). Trimming cost V 4 bases and J 6 bases, with 16 bases left between them. Germline V CDR1 and CDR2: MGHRA, YSYEKL. The CDR3 length is 15 residues. The CDR3 spells CASSLGLGLGNEQFF. The CDR3 nucleotides are TGCGCCAGCAGCCTGGGACTGGGACTCGGCAATGAGCAGTTCTTC.

The chain carries TRBV6-5 and TRBJ1-5; D not resolved. The CDR3 sequence is 15 residues long. Germline CDR1 MNHEY, CDR2 SVGAGI. V lost 2 bases, J lost 2 bases, and 10 bases lay in between. CDR3 in DNA: TGTGCCAGCAGTTACGCACGGATGGGCAATCAGCCCCAGCATTTT. Protein: CASSYARMGNQPQHF.

Comment on this clone: Relative to the germline gene, one junction end is altered; a read error may explain this. V gene TRBV6-5 combines with J gene TRBJ2-2; 7 nucleotides agree with TRBD1. Looked up from germline, CDR1 is MNHEY and CDR2 is SVGAGI. The CDR3 contains 16 residues. In DNA form, the CDR3 reads TGTGCCAGCAGTCACTCGCTGACAGGGACGACCGGGGAGCTGTTTTTT. Amino acids: CASSHSLTGTTGELFF.

The J gene is TRBJ2-5, the V gene TRBV5-1; D could derive from TRBD1 or TRBD2 (5 bases each). The CDR3 consists of 15 residues. The V gene's germline CDR1 is SGHRS and CDR2 YFSETQ. Trimming removed 0 bases from V and 4 bases from J, with 13 bases in between. CDR3 nucleotide sequence: TGCGCCAGCAGCTTGGAACTGGGGGTCGTAGAGACCCAGTACTTC. Its translation: CASSLELGVVETQYF.

The chain joins TRBV19 to TRBJ2-5, with D perhaps TRBD1 or TRBD2 (5 bases each). Trimming took off 3 bases at V and 14 bases at J, with 19 bases between the two ends. The CDR3 is made up of 13 amino acids. CDR1 is LNHDA and CDR2 is SQIVND in the germline V gene (reference sequence). DNA of the CDR3: TGTGCCAGTAGTATTCAGTTGGGGACCCGAGGATACTTC. Translation gives CASSIQLGTRGYF.

The chain combines TRBV11-2 with TRBJ2-5; D might be TRBD2 (5 bases). This CDR3 has 13 amino acids. The V gene's germline CDR1 is SGHAT and CDR2 FQNNGV. V lost 5 bases and J 7 bases, leaving 14 bases between the germline ends. For the CDR3, the DNA is TGTGCCAGCAGCCACACCCGAGGGTCGACCCAGTACTTC. Translating it yields CASSHTRGSTQYF.